This T cell receptor beta chain was sequenced during a study of low-dose radiotherapy and immunotherapy resistance in tumors. Study-wide context: It was 1 Gy per fraction every two weeks that Cohort 2 received, adding up to 13 Gy over 26 weeks. Intravenous nivolumab 240 mg every two weeks plus ipilimumab 1 mg/kg every six weeks was given to patients.

Time point reported: after trial treatment. Regarding treatment: LDRT plus nivolumab, ipilimumab, low-dose cyclophosphamide and aspirin (RACIN trial). Treatment combined nivolumab, ipilimumab, aspirin, low-dose cyclophosphamide and low-dose radiotherapy in a dose-escalation trial. Enrollment required an advanced solid tumor negative for tumor-infiltrating lymphocytes. Trimming cost V 2 bases and J 2 bases, with 11 bases left between them. CDR1 MNHEY and CDR2 SVGAGI come from the germline V gene. The CDR3 runs 15 residues. Priming of first-strand cDNA relied on TRAV- and TRBV-specific primers (covering alpha and beta chains). It was with a constant-region primer and a V-primer adapter that TCRs were amplified over 20 PCR cycles. TCRdb re-analysed the reads in MiXCR, keeping a single row per CDR3 protein. The sample lists 30,000 or so distinct CDR3 sequences; approximately 49% were seen once.

The sequence was collected from a male donor with gallbladder cancer. V and J are TRBV6-5 and TRBJ2-3; either TRBD1 or TRBD2 may fit D (5 bases each). The input for sequencing was PBMCs, taken after low-dose radiotherapy plus immunotherapy. The CDR3 DNA is TGTGCCAGCAGTTACCGGGGCAAGGACACAGATACGCAGTATTTT. The encoded protein is CASSYRGKDTDTQYF.